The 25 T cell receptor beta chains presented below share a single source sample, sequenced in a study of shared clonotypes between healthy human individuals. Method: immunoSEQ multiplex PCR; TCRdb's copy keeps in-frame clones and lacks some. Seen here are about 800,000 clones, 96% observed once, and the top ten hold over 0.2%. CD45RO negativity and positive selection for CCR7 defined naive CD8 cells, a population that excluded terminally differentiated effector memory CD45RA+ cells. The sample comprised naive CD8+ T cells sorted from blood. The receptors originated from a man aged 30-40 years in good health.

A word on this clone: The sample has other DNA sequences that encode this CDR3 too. The CDR3, as DNA: TGTGCCAGCAGTTTACTAAGCACAGATACGCAGTATTTT. Translation gives CASSLLSTDTQYF. This chain uses TRBV27 with TRBJ2-3, with no clear D. Germline CDR1 and CDR2: MNHEY and SMNVEV (reference sequence). V gave up 2 bases and J gave up 0 bases, with 3 bases separating them. The CDR3 runs 13 residues.

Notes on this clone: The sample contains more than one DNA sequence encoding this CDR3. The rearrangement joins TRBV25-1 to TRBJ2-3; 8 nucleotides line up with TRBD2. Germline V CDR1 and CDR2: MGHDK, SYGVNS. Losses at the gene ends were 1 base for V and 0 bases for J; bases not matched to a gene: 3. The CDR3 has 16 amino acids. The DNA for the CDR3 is TGTGCCAGCAGTGAATTAACTAGCGGAAGCACAGATACGCAGTATTTT. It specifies CASSELTSGSTDTQYF. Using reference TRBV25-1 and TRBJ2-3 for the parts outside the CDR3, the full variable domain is EADIYQTPRYLVIGTGKKITLECSQTMGHDKMYWYQQDPGMELHLIHYSYGVNSTEKGDLSSESTVSRIRTEHFPLTLESARPSHTSQYLCASSELTSGSTDTQYFGPGTRLTVL.

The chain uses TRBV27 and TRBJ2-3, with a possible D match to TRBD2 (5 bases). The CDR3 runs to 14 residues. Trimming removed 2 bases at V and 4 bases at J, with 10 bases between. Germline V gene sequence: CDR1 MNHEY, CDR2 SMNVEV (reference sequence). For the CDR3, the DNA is TGTGCCAGCAGTTTAATGGGAGTGGCAGATACGCAGTATTTT. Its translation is CASSLMGVADTQYF.

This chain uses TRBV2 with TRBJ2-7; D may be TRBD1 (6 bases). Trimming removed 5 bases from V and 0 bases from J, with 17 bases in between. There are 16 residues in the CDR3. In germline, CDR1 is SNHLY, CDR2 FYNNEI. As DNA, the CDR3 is TGTGCCAGCAGTCACACCGGGACACGACTCTCCTACGAGCAGTACTTC. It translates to CASSHTGTRLSYEQYF.

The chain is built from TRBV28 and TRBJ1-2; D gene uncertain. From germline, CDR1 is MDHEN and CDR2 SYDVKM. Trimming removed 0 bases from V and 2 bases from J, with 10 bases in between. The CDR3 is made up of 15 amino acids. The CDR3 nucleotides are TGTGCCAGCAGTTTATGGAGGGTTGGGAACTATGGCTACACCTTC. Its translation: CASSLWRVGNYGYTF.

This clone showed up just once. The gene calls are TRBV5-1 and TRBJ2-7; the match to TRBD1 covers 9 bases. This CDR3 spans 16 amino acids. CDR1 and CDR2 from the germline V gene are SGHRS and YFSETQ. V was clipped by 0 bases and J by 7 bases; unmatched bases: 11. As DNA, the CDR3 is TGCGCCAGCAGCTTGGGATGGACAGGGGCCTCTCGGGAGCAGTACTTC. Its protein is CASSLGWTGASREQYF. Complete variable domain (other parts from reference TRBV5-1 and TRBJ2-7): KAGVTQTPRYLIKTRGQQVTLSCSPISGHRSVSWYQQTPGQGLQFLFEYFSETQRNKGNFPGRFSGRQFSNSRSEMNVSTLELGDSALYLCASSLGWTGASREQYFGPGTRLTVT.

The chain's CDR3 is CASSQTGADTQYF. The CDR3 DNA sequence: TGTGCCAGCAGCCAGACTGGTGCAGATACGCAGTATTTT. The chain recombines TRBV11-3 with TRBJ2-3; D gene unclear. Germline V gives CDR1 SGHNT, CDR2 YENEEA. V was trimmed by 5 bases and J by 4 bases, leaving 10 bases between them. The CDR3 is 13 residues long.

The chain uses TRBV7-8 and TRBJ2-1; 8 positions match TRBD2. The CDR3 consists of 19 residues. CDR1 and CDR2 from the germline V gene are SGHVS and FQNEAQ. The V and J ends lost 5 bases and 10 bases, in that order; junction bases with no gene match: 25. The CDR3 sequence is CASSPRDSSGIGSLLEQFF. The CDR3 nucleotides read TGTGCCAGCAGCCCACGAGACAGTAGCGGGATCGGGTCCTTGTTGGAGCAGTTCTTC.

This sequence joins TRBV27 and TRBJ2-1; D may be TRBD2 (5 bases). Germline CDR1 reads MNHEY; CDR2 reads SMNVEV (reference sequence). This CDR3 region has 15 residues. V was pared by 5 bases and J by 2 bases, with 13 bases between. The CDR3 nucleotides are TGTGCCAGCAGTCTCTCAGCGGCAACCTACAATGAGCAGTTCTTC. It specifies CASSLSAATYNEQFF.

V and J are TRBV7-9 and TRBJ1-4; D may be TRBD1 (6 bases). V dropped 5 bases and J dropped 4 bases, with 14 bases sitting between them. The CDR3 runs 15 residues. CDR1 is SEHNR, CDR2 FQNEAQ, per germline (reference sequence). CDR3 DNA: TGTGCCAGCAGCAACCGCAGGGGCATTAATGAAAAACTGTTTTTT. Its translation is CASSNRRGINEKLFF.

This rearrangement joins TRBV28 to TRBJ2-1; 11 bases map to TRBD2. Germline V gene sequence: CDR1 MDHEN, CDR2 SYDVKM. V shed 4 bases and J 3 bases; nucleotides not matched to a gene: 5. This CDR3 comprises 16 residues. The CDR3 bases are TGTGCCAGCAGTTCCCCGACTAGCGGGAACTACAATGAGCAGTTCTTC. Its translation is CASSSPTSGNYNEQFF.

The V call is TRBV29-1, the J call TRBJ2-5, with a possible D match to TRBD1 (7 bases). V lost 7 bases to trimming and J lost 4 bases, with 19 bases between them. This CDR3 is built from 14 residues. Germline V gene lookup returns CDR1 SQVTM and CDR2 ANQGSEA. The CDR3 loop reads CSGGVRRGPETQYF. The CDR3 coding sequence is TGCAGCGGAGGGGTGAGGAGGGGGCCAGAGACCCAGTACTTC.

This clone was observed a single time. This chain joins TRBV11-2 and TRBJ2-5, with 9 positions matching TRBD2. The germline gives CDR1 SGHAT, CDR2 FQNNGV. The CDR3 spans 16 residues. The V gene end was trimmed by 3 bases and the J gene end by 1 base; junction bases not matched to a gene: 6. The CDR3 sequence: CASSLFLAGFQETQYF. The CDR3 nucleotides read TGTGCCAGCAGCTTGTTCCTAGCGGGATTCCAAGAGACCCAGTACTTC.

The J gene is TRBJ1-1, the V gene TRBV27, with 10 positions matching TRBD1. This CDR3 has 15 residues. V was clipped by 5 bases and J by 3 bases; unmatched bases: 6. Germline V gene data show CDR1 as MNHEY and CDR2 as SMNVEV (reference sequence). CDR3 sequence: CASSTRQGADTEAFF. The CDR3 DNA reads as TGTGCCAGCAGTACACGACAGGGGGCAGACACTGAAGCTTTCTTT.

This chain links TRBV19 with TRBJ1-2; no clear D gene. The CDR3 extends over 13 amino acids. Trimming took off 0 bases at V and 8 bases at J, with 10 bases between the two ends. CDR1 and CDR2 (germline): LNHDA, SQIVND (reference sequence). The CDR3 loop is CASSIDGVFGYTF. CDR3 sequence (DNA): TGTGCCAGTAGTATAGACGGGGTCTTCGGCTACACCTTC.

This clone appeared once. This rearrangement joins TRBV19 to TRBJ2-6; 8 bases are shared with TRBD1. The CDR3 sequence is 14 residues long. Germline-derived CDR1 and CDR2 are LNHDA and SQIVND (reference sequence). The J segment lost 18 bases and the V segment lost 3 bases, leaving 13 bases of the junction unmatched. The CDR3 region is CASSISGGTQITTF. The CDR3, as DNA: TGTGCCAGTAGTATTTCAGGGGGCACCCAAATTACGACTTTC.

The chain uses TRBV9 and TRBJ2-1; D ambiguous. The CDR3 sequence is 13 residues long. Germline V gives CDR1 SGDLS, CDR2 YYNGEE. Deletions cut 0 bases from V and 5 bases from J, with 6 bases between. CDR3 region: CASSVGPHNEQFF. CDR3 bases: TGTGCCAGCAGCGTAGGACCTCACAATGAGCAGTTCTTC.

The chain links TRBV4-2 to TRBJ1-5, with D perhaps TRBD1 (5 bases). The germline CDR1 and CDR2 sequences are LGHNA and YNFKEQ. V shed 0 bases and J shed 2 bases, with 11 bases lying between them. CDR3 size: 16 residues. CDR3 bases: TGTGCCAGCAGCCAAGAGGCGACGGGGGGCAATCAGCCCCAGCATTTT. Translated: CASSQEATGGNQPQHF.

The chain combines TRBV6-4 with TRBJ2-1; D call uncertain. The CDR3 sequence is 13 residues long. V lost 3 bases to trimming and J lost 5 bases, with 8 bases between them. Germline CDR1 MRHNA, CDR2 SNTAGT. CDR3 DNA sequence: TGTGCCAGCAGTGAGCAGCTACACAATGAGCAGTTCTTC. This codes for CASSEQLHNEQFF.

CDR3 loop: CASSFQAASTDTQYF. The CDR3 DNA follows: TGTGCCAGCAGTTTTCAGGCGGCTAGCACAGATACGCAGTATTTT. The V call is TRBV27, the J call TRBJ2-3, with D unclear. CDR1 MNHEY and CDR2 SMNVEV come from the germline V gene (reference sequence). Trimming pared 3 bases from V and 0 bases from J, leaving 10 bases between. This CDR3 has 15 amino acids.

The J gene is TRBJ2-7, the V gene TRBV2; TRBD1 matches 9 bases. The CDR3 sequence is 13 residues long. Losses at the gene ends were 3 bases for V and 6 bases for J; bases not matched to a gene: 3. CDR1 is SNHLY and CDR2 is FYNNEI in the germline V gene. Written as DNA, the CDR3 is TGTGCCAGCAGTGATGGACAGGGGTTCGAGCAGTACTTC. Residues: CASSDGQGFEQYF. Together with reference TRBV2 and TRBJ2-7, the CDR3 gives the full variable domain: EPEVTQTPSHQVTQMGQEVILRCVPISNHLYFYWYRQILGQKVEFLVSFYNNEISEKSEIFDDQFSVERPDGSNFTLKIRSTKLEDSAMYFCASSDGQGFEQYFGPGTRLTVT.

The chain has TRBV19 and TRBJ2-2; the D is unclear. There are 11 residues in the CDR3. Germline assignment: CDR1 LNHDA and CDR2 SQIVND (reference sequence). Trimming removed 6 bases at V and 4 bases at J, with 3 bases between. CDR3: CASRVTGELFF. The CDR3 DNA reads TGTGCCAGTAGGGTCACCGGGGAGCTGTTTTTT.

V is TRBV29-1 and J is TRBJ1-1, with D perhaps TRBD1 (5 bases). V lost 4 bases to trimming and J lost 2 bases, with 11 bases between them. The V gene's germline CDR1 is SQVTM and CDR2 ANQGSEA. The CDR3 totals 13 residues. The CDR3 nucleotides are TGCAGCGTTGTGGACACCGAAAACACTGAAGCTTTCTTT. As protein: CSVVDTENTEAFF.

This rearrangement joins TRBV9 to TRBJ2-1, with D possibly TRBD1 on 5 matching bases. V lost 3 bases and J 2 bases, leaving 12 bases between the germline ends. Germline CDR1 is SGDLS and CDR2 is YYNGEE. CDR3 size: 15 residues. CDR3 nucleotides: TGTGCCAGCAGCGGGGGCGAGAGCACCTACAATGAGCAGTTCTTC. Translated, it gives CASSGGESTYNEQFF. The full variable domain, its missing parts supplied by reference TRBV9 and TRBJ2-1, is DSGVTQTPKHLITATGQRVTLRCSPRSGDLSVYWYQQSLDQGLQFLIQYYNGEERAKGNILERFSAQQFPDLHSELNLSSLELGDSALYFCASSGGESTYNEQFFGPGTRLTVL.

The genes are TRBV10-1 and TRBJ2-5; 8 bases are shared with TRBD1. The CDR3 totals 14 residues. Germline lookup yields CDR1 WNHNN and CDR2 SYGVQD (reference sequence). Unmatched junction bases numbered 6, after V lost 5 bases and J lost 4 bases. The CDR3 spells CASSHGTGRETQYF. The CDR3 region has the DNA TGCGCCAGCAGTCATGGGACAGGTCGAGAGACCCAGTACTTC.